The text below deals with one TCR beta chain. The V segment lost 8 bases and the J segment 4 bases; nucleotides outside the gene matches: 13. Germline CDR1 reads MDHEN; CDR2 reads SYDVKM. The CDR3 contains 16 residues. The data derive from a study of blood T cell repertoires in COVID-19. TCRdb's copy holds only in-frame clones and misses some; the assay was immunoSEQ multiplex PCR. Of roughly 160,000 clones in the sample, under 90% were seen once. Sequencing was done on a sample of peripheral blood. The chain recombines TRBV28 with TRBJ2-1, with TRBD2 matching over 8 bases. This TCR was recovered from a woman at least 80 years old with acute or convalescent COVID-19. CDR3 DNA: TGTGCCAGCCAGAACGCGGGGGGTTATGGGTACAATGAGCAGTTCTTC. Residues: CASQNAGGYGYNEQFF.